Each of the 6 T cell receptor beta chains below was sequenced from the same sample in a study of early T cells in non-severe SARS-CoV-2 infection. TCRdb called the 5' RACE reads again in MiXCR, with one record for every CDR3 protein. The sample records more than 85,000 distinct CDR3 sequences, roughly 15% being singletons. The sample taken for sequencing was whole blood. The receptors here all came from an adult who was a healthcare worker with PCR-confirmed SARS-CoV-2 infection or an uninfected control (not recorded which).

This chain uses TRBV19 with TRBJ2-5, with D unresolved. The germline V gene has CDR1 LNHDA and CDR2 SQIVND (reference sequence). The V gene lost 11 bases and the J gene lost 5 bases, with 12 bases spanning the gap. CDR3 size: 11 residues. The CDR3 region is CAVGFGETQYF. The CDR3 bases are TGTGCCGTTGGGTTCGGGGAGACCCAGTACTTC.

The gene calls are TRBV7-9 and TRBJ2-1; TRBD2 agrees at 13 bases. The CDR3 covers 19 residues. The V and J ends lost 9 bases and 4 bases, in that order; junction bases with no gene match: 18. CDR1 and CDR2 (germline): SEHNR, FQNEAQ (reference sequence). The CDR3 DNA reads as TGTGCCAGTAGCCCAGACCACTATCGGACTAGCGGGAGTTACAATGAGCAGTTCTTC. This sequence encodes CASSPDHYRTSGSYNEQFF.

This clonotype has a count of ten or more. The chain combines TRBV6-2 or TRBV6-3 with TRBJ1-2; no clear D. V was clipped by 6 bases and J by 2 bases, with 4 bases between them. This CDR3 spans 11 amino acids. CDR1 MNHEY and CDR2 SVGEGT come from the germline V gene. CDR3 in DNA: TGTGCCAGCAGCCAAAACTATGGCTACACCTTC. Its translation: CASSQNYGYTF.

This chain joins TRBV11-2 and TRBJ2-7; TRBD2 agrees at 8 bases. Germline V gene lookup returns CDR1 SGHAT and CDR2 FQNNGV. The CDR3 has 13 residues. Germline trimming cut 8 bases from V and 0 bases from J; bases unmatched to any gene: 3. CDR3 DNA sequence: TGTGCCAGCCGGGGGGGGCCCTCCTACGAGCAGTACTTC. Encoded protein: CASRGGPSYEQYF.

The chain links TRBV30 to TRBJ1-2; D might be TRBD1 (5 bases). Trimming left V 0 bases short and J 1 base short, with 12 bases between. The V gene's germline CDR1 is GTSNPN and CDR2 SVGIG (reference sequence). The CDR3 totals 15 residues. CDR3 loop: CAWSVQQAFNYGYTF. For the CDR3, the DNA is TGTGCCTGGAGTGTACAACAGGCGTTTAACTATGGCTACACCTTC.

Comment on this clonotype: One junction end does not reproduce the germline sequence, and a read error may be involved. V usage is TRBV6-5 and J usage is TRBJ2-6; no reliable D call. Germline V gene sequence: CDR1 MNHEY, CDR2 SVGAGI. The CDR3 spans 15 residues. CDR3 residues: CASSPRRSGPNVLTF. The CDR3 DNA follows: TGTGCCAGTTCCCCCCGGCGCTCTGGGCCCAACGTCCTGACTTTC.